This note documents a single T cell receptor beta chain sequence. Its antigen is unidentified. This sample was taken from a study of OX40 agonist ivuxolimab in advanced cancers. General study results and limits: Among the nonresponders, some also had low normalized T-cell clonal expansion.

Losses at the gene ends were 5 bases for V and 4 bases for J; bases not matched to a gene: 8. Germline V gene lookup returns CDR1 SGHTA and CDR2 FQGNSA. The CDR3 totals 16 residues. TCRdb's table, derived via immunoSEQ multiplex PCR, lists solely in-frame clones and lacks some. The sample consists of 60,000 to 100,000 clones, roughly 90% of them appearing once. Sample: CD4+ or CD8+ T cells sorted from blood, taken in a trial of the OX40 agonist ivuxolimab. The V call is TRBV7-2, the J call TRBJ2-2, with TRBD2 matching 9 bases. The receptor was derived from an adult with an advanced solid tumor such as melanoma, head and neck, liver or kidney cancer. The CDR3 DNA follows: TGTGCCAGCAGCCCTAGCGGGATTTACGGCACCGGGGAGCTGTTTTTT. It encodes CASSPSGIYGTGELFF. Full variable domain (outside the CDR3, taken from reference TRBV7-2 and TRBJ2-2): GAGVSQSPSNKVTEKGKDVELRCDPISGHTALYWYRQSLGQGLEFLIYFQGNSAPDKSGLPSDRFSAERTGGSVSTLTIQRTQQEDSAVYLCASSPSGIYGTGELFFGEGSRLTVL.